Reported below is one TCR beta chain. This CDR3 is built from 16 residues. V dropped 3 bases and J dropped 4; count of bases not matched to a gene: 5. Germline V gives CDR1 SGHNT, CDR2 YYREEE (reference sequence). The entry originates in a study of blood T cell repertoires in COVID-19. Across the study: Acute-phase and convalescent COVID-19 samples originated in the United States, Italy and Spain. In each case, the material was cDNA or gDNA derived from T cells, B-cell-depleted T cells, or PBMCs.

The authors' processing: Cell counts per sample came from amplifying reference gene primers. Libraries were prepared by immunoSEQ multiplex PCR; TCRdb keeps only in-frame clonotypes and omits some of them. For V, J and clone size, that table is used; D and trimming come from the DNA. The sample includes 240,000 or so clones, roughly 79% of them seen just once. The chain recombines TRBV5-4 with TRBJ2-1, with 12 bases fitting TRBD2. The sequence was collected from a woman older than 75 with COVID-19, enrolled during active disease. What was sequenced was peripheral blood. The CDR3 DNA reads TGTGCCAGCAGCTCGGGGACTAGCGGGCCATACAATGAGCAGTTCTTC. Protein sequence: CASSSGTSGPYNEQFF.